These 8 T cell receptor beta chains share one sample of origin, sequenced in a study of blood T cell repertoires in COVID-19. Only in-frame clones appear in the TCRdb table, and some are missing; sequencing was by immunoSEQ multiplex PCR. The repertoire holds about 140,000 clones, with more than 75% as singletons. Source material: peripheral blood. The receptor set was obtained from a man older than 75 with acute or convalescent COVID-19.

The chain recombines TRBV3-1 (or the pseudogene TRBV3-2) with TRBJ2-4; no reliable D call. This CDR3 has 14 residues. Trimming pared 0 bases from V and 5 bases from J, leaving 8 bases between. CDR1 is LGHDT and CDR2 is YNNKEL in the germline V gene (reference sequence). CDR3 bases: TGTGCCAGCAGCCAAGAAACTGTCGAAAACATTCAGTACTTC. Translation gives CASSQETVENIQYF.

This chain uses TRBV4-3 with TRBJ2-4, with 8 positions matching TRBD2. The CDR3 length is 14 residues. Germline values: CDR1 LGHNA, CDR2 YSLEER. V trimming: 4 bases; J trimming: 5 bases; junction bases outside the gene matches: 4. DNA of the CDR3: TGCGCCAGCAGCCGCGGACTAGCAGAAAACATTCAGTACTTC. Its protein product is CASSRGLAENIQYF.

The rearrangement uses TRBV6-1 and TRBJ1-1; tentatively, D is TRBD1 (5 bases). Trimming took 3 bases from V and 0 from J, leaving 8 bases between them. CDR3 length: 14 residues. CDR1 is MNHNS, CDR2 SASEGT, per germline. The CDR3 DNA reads TGTGCCAGCAGTGATGACAGATTGAACACTGAAGCTTTCTTT. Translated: CASSDDRLNTEAFF.

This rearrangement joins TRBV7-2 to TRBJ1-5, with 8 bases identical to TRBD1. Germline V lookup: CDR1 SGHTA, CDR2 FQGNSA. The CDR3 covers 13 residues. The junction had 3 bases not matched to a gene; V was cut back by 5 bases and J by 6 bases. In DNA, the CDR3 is TGTGCCAGCAGCACCAGGGGGCGTCAGCCCCAGCATTTT. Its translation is CASSTRGRQPQHF.

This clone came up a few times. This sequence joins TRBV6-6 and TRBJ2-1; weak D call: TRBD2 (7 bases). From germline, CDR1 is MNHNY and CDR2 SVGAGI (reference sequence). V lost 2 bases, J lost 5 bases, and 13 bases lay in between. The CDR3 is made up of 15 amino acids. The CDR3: CASSYARGRNNEQFF. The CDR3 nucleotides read TGTGCCAGCAGTTACGCGCGGGGGCGAAACAATGAGCAGTTCTTC.

CDR3 residues: CAISESGGRNTEAFF. CDR3 coding DNA: TGTGCCATCAGTGAATCAGGGGGCAGGAACACTGAAGCTTTCTTT. The V call is TRBV10-3, the J call TRBJ1-1, with 8 nucleotides matching TRBD1. This CDR3 comprises 15 residues. Germline CDR1 is ENHRY and CDR2 is SYGVKD. V was clipped by 3 bases and J by 1 base; unmatched bases: 4.

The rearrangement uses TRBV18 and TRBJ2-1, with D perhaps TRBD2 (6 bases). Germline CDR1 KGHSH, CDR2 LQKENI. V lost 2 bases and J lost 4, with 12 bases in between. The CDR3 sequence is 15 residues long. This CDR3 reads CASSPWGGVYNEQFF. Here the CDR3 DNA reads TGTGCCAGCTCACCATGGGGCGGGGTATACAATGAGCAGTTCTTC.

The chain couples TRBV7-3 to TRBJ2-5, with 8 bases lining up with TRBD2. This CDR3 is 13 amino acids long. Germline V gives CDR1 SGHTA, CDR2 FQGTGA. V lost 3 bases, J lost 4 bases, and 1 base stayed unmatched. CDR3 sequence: CASSLTSAETQYF. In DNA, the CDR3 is TGTGCCAGCAGCTTGACTAGCGCAGAGACCCAGTACTTC.